The source of this T cell receptor beta chain is a study of blood T cell repertoires in COVID-19. Study-level background: Specimens from acute and convalescent COVID-19 originated in the United States, Italy and Spain.

Authors' analysis steps: The assay estimated nucleated cells by amplifying reference gene primers. Profiling relied on immunoSEQ multiplex PCR, and the TCRdb table lists in-frame clones only, not all of them. V and J calls and clone size come straight from that table; D and trimming were deduced from the DNA. The table shows about 97,000 clones, with more than 70% occurring only once. Germline CDR1 reads LGHNA; CDR2 reads YNFKEQ. V was cut by 0 bases and J by 3 bases, with 12 bases left in between. This CDR3 spans 16 amino acids. The chain recombines TRBV4-2 with TRBJ2-1; D gene unclear. The sequenced sample was peripheral blood. This sequence was found in a human donor in a cohort sampled during active COVID-19. The DNA for the CDR3 is TGTGCCAGCAGCCAAGATCGACGGGTCAGCTACAATGAGCAGTTCTTC. Translation gives CASSQDRRVSYNEQFF.